Below are 2 T cell receptor beta chains sequenced from a single sample in a study of T cells after yellow fever vaccination. TCRdb passed the 5' RACE reads through MiXCR, listing each CDR3 protein once. Of some 500,000 distinct CDR3 sequences listed, about 14% were seen once; the top ten hold roughly an eighth. The source material was PBMCs, sampled on the day of the yellow fever booster vaccination. These receptors were taken from a young man who received the YFV17D yellow fever vaccine.

CDR3 sequence (DNA): TGTGCCAGCGGGACAGGGGGCTCCAAAAACATTCAGTACTTC. This encodes CASGTGGSKNIQYF. V and J are TRBV28 and TRBJ2-4, with 12 bases aligning to TRBD1. The CDR3 runs 14 residues. Per the germline V gene, CDR1 is MDHEN and CDR2 is SYDVKM. V lost 8 bases to trimming and J lost 2 bases; unmatched junction nucleotides: 1.

In this sample, this clonotype turned up many times. This chain connects TRBV28 to TRBJ2-7; a weak D match, TRBD1 (5 bases). Germline CDR1 is MDHEN and CDR2 is SYDVKM. CDR3 length: 16 residues. V lost 5 bases to trimming and J lost 7 bases, with 24 bases between them. This CDR3 reads CASSITARVQPREQYF. In nucleotides, the CDR3 is TGTGCCAGCAGTATCACCGCCAGGGTTCAGCCTCGAGAGCAGTACTTC. Drawing the rest from reference TRBV28 and TRBJ2-7, the complete variable domain is DVKVTQSSRYLVKRTGEKVFLECVQDMDHENMFWYRQDPGLGLRLIYFSYDVKMKEKGDIPEGYSVSREKKERFSLILESASTNQTSMYLCASSITARVQPREQYFGPGTRLTVT.